This record covers a single TCR beta chain. Its matching antigen is unknown. Germline CDR1 SGHNT, CDR2 YYREEE (reference sequence). The J segment lost 4 bases and the V segment lost 2 bases, leaving 5 bases of the junction unmatched. The CDR3 loop spans 14 amino acids. Data came from immunoSEQ multiplex PCR; TCRdb stores just in-frame clones and leaves some out. The sample records fewer than 35,000 clones, approximately 90% being singletons. The data belong to a study of T cell responses to AZD1222 COVID-19 vaccine. General observations from the study: A rise in Spike-specific TCR breadth and depth followed two AZD1222 doses. Clonal diversity was possibly underestimated, and white British individuals and females predominated among donors.

Here the sequenced sample was peripheral blood, taken on day 0 of AZD1222 vaccination. The V and J genes are TRBV5-4 and TRBJ1-1, with 7 bases matching TRBD1. The sequence came from an adult in good health. CDR3 sequence reads: CASSLRQGVTEAFF. The CDR3, as DNA: TGTGCCAGCAGCTTACGGCAGGGGGTCACTGAAGCTTTCTTT.